This T cell receptor beta chain was recovered during a study of blood T cells in healthy people across ages. The study's findings and limits: The study lacked donor CMV status, which possibly confounded expanded clonotype changes. Relative to aged donors, long-lived donors carried more naive CD4+ cells and displayed higher diversity. Naive T cell percentage by flow cytometry tracked strongly with beta diversity.

Collection of 7.5 to 10 milliliters of peripheral blood was performed for each donor. Sample-barcoded 5' priming and a J-beta primer mix drove a second PCR of 7 to 11 cycles. TCRdb analysed the 5' RACE reads with MiXCR anew, one entry per CDR3 protein. The sample has about 400,000 distinct CDR3 sequences; roughly half are singletons. CDR3 length equals 17 residues. Details on this clonotype: Its antigen is still unknown.

The TCR sequence derives from a man aged 55 to 70 in good health. V is TRBV12-3 or TRBV12-4 and J is TRBJ2-7; D may be TRBD2 (6 bases). TRBJ2-5 matches the DNA end more closely, so the J call is doubtful. Sample: blood. The CDR3 protein is CASSLALGSASQETQYF. The CDR3 DNA is TGTGCCAGCAGTTTAGCCCTCGGGAGTGCCTCTCAAGAGACCCAGTACTTC.